This note documents a single T cell receptor (beta chain) sequence. What antigen it recognizes has not been identified. No quality values exist for individual bases; no much larger clone is one base distant. Collaborating institutions collected whole blood in K2EDTA tubes following their own protocols. For TCRbeta analysis, collaborators shipped samples in one of three forms: frozen whole blood, isolated PBMCs, or DNA extracted from either of those sample types. The sample comes from a study of blood T cell repertoires in COVID-19 (dated by TCRdb to 2020 to 2021). Background on the whole study: The collaborator samples originated in the United States, Italy and Spain and spanned the acute and convalescent phases of COVID-19. The sample metadata nearly always contained a de-identified subject ID, COVID-19 status, age in years and sex. Where HLA class I and class II types were available, the types were taken from metadata supplied by the sample provider, not from assay-based typing. Samples came from the ongoing ImmuneRACE study (first 160 participants) plus 1,254 subjects from 6 global collaborators. The prospective study material was composed of cDNA or gDNA derived from T cells, B-cell-depleted T cells, or PBMCs. The dataset comprised deeply sampled blood TCRbeta repertoires from subjects exposed to, actively infected with, or recovered from COVID-19. A freely available public database, intended as a resource for researchers studying the immune response to SARS-CoV-2, is where the repertoires were released. What the research found in general, with its limitations: The quantity of clinical and demographic metadata differed by source and by participant and was supplied without curation.

TCRbeta CDR3 regions were amplified from genomic DNA by means of the immunoSEQ Assay, a bias-controlled multiplex PCR. On the authors' methods: The number of nucleated cells in each sample was estimated from the amplification of reference gene primers within the assay. To quantify the absolute abundance of each unique TCRbeta CDR3 rearrangement, sequence reads were collapsed and filtered. For each sample, productive Simpson clonality was calculated as the square root of Simpson's diversity index over productive rearrangements. TCRdb obtained this table from immuneACCESS and retained in-frame rearrangements with V and J assigned. These tables miss some clones; where compared with another copy, unresolved V genes account for less than half of the shortfall, and the remainder is unexplained. The DNA gave D and trimming, while V, J and clone size come from that table. The sample data list approximately 170,000 clones, and approximately 86% of these were observed just once. The ten largest clones add up to roughly 3.3% of the sample.

CDR1 SGDLS and CDR2 YYNGEE were looked up in the germline V gene. The CDR3 numbers 13 residues from cysteine through phenylalanine. Here the CDR3 DNA is all that survives: 39 bases in frame from base 1. V was cut back by 2 bases and J by 6 bases, leaving a gap of 11 bases between them. The sample was peripheral blood. The source of this sequence is a man between 65 and 85 years old with acute or convalescent COVID-19. The receptor chain draws on TRBV9 and TRBJ1-1, with the D gene not confidently named. The CDR3 protein is CASSVGSQPEAFF. The nucleotide sequence is TGTGCCAGCAGCGTCGGGTCCCAGCCTGAAGCTTTCTTT.